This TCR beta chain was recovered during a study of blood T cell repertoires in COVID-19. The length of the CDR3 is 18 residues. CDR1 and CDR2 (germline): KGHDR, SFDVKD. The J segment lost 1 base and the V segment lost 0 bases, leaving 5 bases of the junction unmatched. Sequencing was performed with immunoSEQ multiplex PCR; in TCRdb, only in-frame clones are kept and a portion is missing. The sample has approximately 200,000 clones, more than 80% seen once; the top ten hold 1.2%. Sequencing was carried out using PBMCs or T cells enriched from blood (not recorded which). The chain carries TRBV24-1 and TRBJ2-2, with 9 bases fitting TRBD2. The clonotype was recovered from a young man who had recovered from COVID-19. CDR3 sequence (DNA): TGTGCCACCAGTGATTTGTGGGCTAGCGGGAAGAACACCGGGGAGCTGTTTTTT. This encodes CATSDLWASGKNTGELFF.